The 21 T cell receptor beta chains below all came from one sample that was sequenced in a study of cytomegalovirus exposure and HLA in healthy donors. Sequencing used immunoSEQ multiplex PCR; TCRdb keeps in-frame clones, though not all of them. Found here are approximately 140,000 clones, roughly 81% of them singletons; the top ten hold 1.4%. The sequenced material came from PBMCs. These receptors all stem from a woman aged 25 to 39 in good health and CMV-seronegative.

This chain connects TRBV10-3 to TRBJ2-1; no clear D gene. The CDR3 is made up of 12 amino acids. V was pared by 5 bases and J by 8 bases, with 10 bases between. CDR1 and CDR2 from the germline V gene are ENHRY and SYGVKD. CDR3 protein: CAISRSGDEQFF. The CDR3 DNA reads TGTGCCATCAGTCGTTCAGGCGATGAGCAGTTCTTC.

This chain uses TRBV11-2 with TRBJ1-2, with a tentative D call TRBD1 (5 bases). CDR3 length: 14 amino acids. Germline loops: CDR1 SGHAT, CDR2 FQNNGV. V was cut by 0 bases and J by 6 bases, with 11 bases left in between. CDR3: CASSLDLLGDGYTF. The DNA for the CDR3 is TGTGCCAGCAGCTTAGATCTGTTAGGGGATGGCTACACCTTC.

This rearrangement joins TRBV6-6 to TRBJ1-4, with D possibly matching TRBD1 (5 bases). The CDR3 length is 15 residues. V was shortened by 2 bases and J by 8 bases, with 15 bases between the two germline ends. Germline CDR1 is MNHNY and CDR2 is SVGAGI (reference sequence). CDR3 loop: CASSYPTGVREKLFF. CDR3 coding DNA: TGTGCCAGCAGTTACCCGACGGGGGTCCGAGAAAAACTGTTTTTT.

Regarding this clone: A much larger clone differs from this one at a single base, so this may be a read error. The chain couples TRBV7-6 to TRBJ2-3; D is unclear. The CDR3 consists of 14 residues. Trimming removed 1 base from V and 0 bases from J, with 5 bases in between. CDR1 SGHVS and CDR2 FNYEAQ come from the germline V gene. The CDR3: CASSLDRSTDTQYF. In nucleotides, the CDR3 is TGTGCCAGCAGCTTAGACAGAAGCACAGATACGCAGTATTTT. Variable domain in full (rest from reference TRBV7-6 and TRBJ2-3): GAGVSQSPRYKVTKRGQDVALRCDPISGHVSLYWYRQALGQGPEFLTYFNYEAQQDKSGLPNDRFSAERPEGSISTLTIQRTEQRDSAMYRCASSLDRSTDTQYFGPGTRLTVL.

The chain carries TRBV30 and TRBJ2-2; possible D gene TRBD1, 6 bases. Trimming cost V 3 bases and J 4 bases, with 9 bases left between them. The CDR3 length is 13 residues. Germline V gene lookup returns CDR1 GTSNPN and CDR2 SVGIG (reference sequence). The CDR3 sequence is CAWRVQGTGELFF. Here the CDR3 DNA reads TGTGCCTGGAGAGTACAGGGCACCGGGGAGCTGTTTTTT.

This clone was seen more than once but under ten times. The chain has TRBV27 and TRBJ1-1; D gene unclear. V lost 5 bases to trimming and J lost 10 bases, with 17 bases between them. CDR3 size: 13 residues. The germline V gene has CDR1 MNHEY and CDR2 SMNVEV (reference sequence). DNA of the CDR3: TGTGCCAGCAGTCCCTCCCCCTTGAGCGGAGCTTTCTTT. This sequence encodes CASSPSPLSGAFF.

The chain employs TRBV5-1 and TRBJ2-5; D is perhaps TRBD1 (6 bases). Germline V gene lookup returns CDR1 SGHRS and CDR2 YFSETQ. This CDR3 is 16 amino acids long. Trimming removed 5 bases from V and 1 base from J, with 18 bases in between. CDR3 coding DNA: TGCGCCAGCAGTCCCCTTCCACAGGGCGGCCAAGAGACCCAGTACTTC. Encoded protein: CASSPLPQGGQETQYF.

The CDR3 DNA follows: TGTGCAAGTCACTTAGGAGGAGAGGGCGTCCCTCTCTCCTACGAGCAGTACTTC. Translating gives CASHLGGEGVPLSYEQYF. The V call is TRBV12-2, the J call TRBJ2-7; the D call of TRBD2 is as the table states it, not checked on the DNA. TRBV12-2 is annotated as a pseudogene. This CDR3 has 18 amino acids.

The chain has TRBV29-1 and TRBJ2-2; TRBD1 is a possible D gene (5 bases). Germline values: CDR1 SQVTM, CDR2 ANQGSEA. With 4 bases removed from V and 6 bases from J, the gap between germline ends came to 15 bases. CDR3 size: 14 residues. The CDR3: CSVGRRVGSGELFF. The CDR3 DNA is TGCAGCGTTGGGCGCAGGGTTGGGTCCGGGGAGCTGTTTTTT.

In this sample, this clone turned up a few times. CDR3: CASSYQDGYTF. In nucleotides, the CDR3 is TGTGCCAGCAGTTATCAGGATGGCTACACCTTC. The rearrangement uses TRBV6-6 and TRBJ1-2; D not resolved. Trimming took 3 bases from V and 6 from J, leaving 5 bases between them. The CDR3 has 11 amino acids. Germline V gene lookup returns CDR1 MNHNY and CDR2 SVGAGI (reference sequence).

This chain uses TRBV4-1 with TRBJ2-5; 7 bases fit TRBD2. Germline V gives CDR1 MGHRA, CDR2 YSYEKL. The junction had 3 bases not matched to a gene; V was cut back by 0 bases and J by 2 bases. The CDR3 is 15 amino acids. The CDR3 sequence: CASSQDQRGQETQYF. CDR3 sequence (DNA): TGCGCCAGCAGCCAAGACCAGCGGGGACAAGAGACCCAGTACTTC.

The chain is built from TRBV6-6 and TRBJ1-6, with 7 bases fitting TRBD1. The length of the CDR3 is 15 residues. Per the germline V gene, CDR1 is MNHNY and CDR2 is SVGAGI (reference sequence). V gave up 5 bases and J gave up 7 bases; unmatched junction bases: 8. CDR3 loop: CASSRGDSSNSPLHF. The CDR3 DNA follows: TGTGCCAGCAGTAGGGGGGACAGCTCAAATTCACCCCTCCACTTT.

A single count supports this clone. The J gene is TRBJ1-3, the V gene TRBV7-9; 7 bases fit TRBD1. Germline CDR1 and CDR2: SEHNR and FQNEAQ (reference sequence). V lost 5 bases to trimming and J lost 4 bases; unmatched junction nucleotides: 8. The CDR3 runs 15 residues. This chain's CDR3 is CASSRGGDSGNTIYF. The DNA for the CDR3 is TGTGCCAGCAGCCGCGGAGGGGACAGCGGAAACACCATATATTTT.

V and J are TRBV5-4 and TRBJ1-1, with D possibly being TRBD1 (6 bases). The CDR3 is made up of 14 amino acids. Trimming removed 6 bases from V and 0 bases from J, with 12 bases in between. Per germline, CDR1 SGHNT and CDR2 YYREEE (reference sequence). The CDR3 is CASTRDNMNTEAFF. The DNA of the CDR3 is TGTGCCAGCACCCGGGACAACATGAACACTGAAGCTTTCTTT.

The chain combines TRBV7-2 with TRBJ1-3, with D unresolved. Germline CDR1 reads SGHTA; CDR2 reads FQGNSA. This CDR3 is built from 14 residues. V lost 4 bases and J 0 bases, leaving 7 bases between the germline ends. The CDR3 region has the DNA TGTGCCAGCAGCTCCCGGAGCTCTGGAAACACCATATATTTT. Its protein product is CASSSRSSGNTIYF.

The CDR3, as DNA: TGCGCCAGCAGCCACAAAGGCTCCGGGGGTCGGACTGAAGCTTTCTTT. Translation: CASSHKGSGGRTEAFF. The gene calls are TRBV5-1 and TRBJ1-1; a weak D match, TRBD1 (5 bases). Germline V lookup: CDR1 SGHRS, CDR2 YFSETQ. The V and J ends lost 4 bases and 5 bases respectively, with 21 bases between them. This CDR3 has 16 amino acids.

A note on this clone: Other DNA variants within this sample encode the same CDR3. J is TRBJ1-2 and V is TRBV6-1, with D possibly matching TRBD1 (5 bases). The ends were cut back, 3 bases at V and 4 bases at J, with 9 bases in the middle. The germline CDR1 and CDR2 sequences are MNHNS and SASEGT. CDR3 length: 13 residues. The CDR3 DNA is TGTGCCAGCAGTGAGCAGGGAAGCTATGGCTACACCTTC. It encodes CASSEQGSYGYTF.

The chain has TRBV6-1 and TRBJ1-2; no firm D call. The germline gives CDR1 MNHNS, CDR2 SASEGT. This CDR3 contains 12 residues. V lost 11 bases to trimming and J lost 9 bases, with 19 bases between them. CDR3 DNA sequence: TGTGCCGGGAGAGAGGACCGCGGTAGCTACACCTTC. Translation: CAGREDRGSYTF.

The chain carries TRBV5-6 and TRBJ1-5, with no clear D. Germline V CDR1 and CDR2: SGHDT, YYEEEE. V lost 0 bases and J lost 6, with 10 bases in between. This CDR3 region has 14 residues. CDR3 amino acids: CASSLEGGSQPQHF. The CDR3 DNA is TGTGCCAGCAGCTTGGAGGGAGGGAGTCAGCCCCAGCATTTT.

The V and J genes are TRBV7-9 and TRBJ1-2, with D possibly TRBD1 on 5 matching bases. Trimming took 5 bases from V and 4 from J, leaving 11 bases between them. The CDR3 contains 13 residues. The germline gives CDR1 SEHNR, CDR2 FQNEAQ (reference sequence). CDR3 bases: TGTGCCAGCAGCCAGACAGAACCCTATGGCTACACCTTC. Translated: CASSQTEPYGYTF. Drawing the rest from reference TRBV7-9 and TRBJ1-2, the complete variable domain is DTGVSQNPRHKITKRGQNVTFRCDPISEHNRLYWYRQTLGQGPEFLTYFQNEAQLEKSRLLSDRFSAERPKGSFSTLEIQRTEQGDSAMYLCASSQTEPYGYTFGSGTRLTVV.

The J gene is TRBJ2-1, the V gene TRBV5-1; no definite D call. This CDR3 is built from 12 residues. CDR1 SGHRS and CDR2 YFSETQ come from the germline V gene. Between the trimmed V and J ends, which lost 3 bases and 6 bases, there was a span of 7 bases. The CDR3 nucleotides read TGCGCCAGCAGCTGGGCAGTCAATGAGCAGTTCTTC. This sequence encodes CASSWAVNEQFF.